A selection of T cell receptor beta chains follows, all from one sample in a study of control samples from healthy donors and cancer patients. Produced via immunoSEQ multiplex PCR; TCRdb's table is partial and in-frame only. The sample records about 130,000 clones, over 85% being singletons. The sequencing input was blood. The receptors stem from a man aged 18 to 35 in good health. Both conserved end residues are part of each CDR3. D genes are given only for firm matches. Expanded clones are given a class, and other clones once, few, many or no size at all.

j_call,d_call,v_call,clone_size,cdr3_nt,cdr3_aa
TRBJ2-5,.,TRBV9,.,TGTGCCAGCAGCGTAGGAGCTGGGGTCCAAGAGACCCAGTACTTC,CASSVGAGVQETQYF
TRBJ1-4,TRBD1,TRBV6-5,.,TGTGCCAGCAGCCCCGGGACAGGGCTTGAAAAACTGTTTTTT,CASSPGTGLEKLFF
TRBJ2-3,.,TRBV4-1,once,TGCGCCAGCAGCCAAGTTGTCATTAGCACAGATACGCAGTATTTT,CASSQVVISTDTQYF
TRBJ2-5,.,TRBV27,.,TGTGCCAGCAGTTTTAGCTTCTTAATGGAGACCCAGTACTTC,CASSFSFLMETQYF
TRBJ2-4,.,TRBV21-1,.,TGTGCCAGCAGCGATTGGACGGGGCGCGAAAACATTCAGTACTTC,CASSDWTGRENIQYF
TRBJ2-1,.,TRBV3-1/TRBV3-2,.,TGTGCCAGAAACCGGGACTCCAACCATGAGCAGTTCTTC,CARNRDSNHEQFF
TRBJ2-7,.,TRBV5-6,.,TGTGCCAGCAGCTTGGCACAAGCCTACGAGCAGTACTTC,CASSLAQAYEQYF
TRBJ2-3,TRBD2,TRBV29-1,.,TGCAGCGTTGAACTCCAGCGGGGGACAGATACGCAGTATTTT,CSVELQRGTDTQYF
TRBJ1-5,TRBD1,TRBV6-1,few,TGTGCCAGCAGTGAAGGGTTGGGACAGATCAATCAGCCCCAGCATTTT,CASSEGLGQINQPQHF
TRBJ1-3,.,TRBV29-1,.,TGCAGCGTTGAGTCGTGGGGTCGAAGCTCTGGAAACACCATATATTTT,CSVESWGRSSGNTIYF
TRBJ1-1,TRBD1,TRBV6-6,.,TGTGCCAGCAGCGAACACCGGGACAGGGCCGGTGAAGCTTTCTTT,CASSEHRDRAGEAFF
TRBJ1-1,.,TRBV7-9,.,TGTGCCAGCAGCGCGGTAGCGGGCACTGAAGCTTTCTTT,CASSAVAGTEAFF
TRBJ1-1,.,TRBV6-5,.,TGTGCCAGCAGGACATCGGATGAGGAAGCTTTCTTT,CASRTSDEEAFF
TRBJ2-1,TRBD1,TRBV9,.,TGTGCCAGCAGCGTAGGGGACAGGGGCGTCGACGATGAGCAGTTCTTC,CASSVGDRGVDDEQFF
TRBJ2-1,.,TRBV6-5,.,TGTGCCAGCAGTTCCCAGGGGGGGGAGTTCTTC,CASSSQGGEFF
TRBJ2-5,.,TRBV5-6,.,TGTGCCAGCAGCTTGACAGAAGAGACCCAGTACTTC,CASSLTEETQYF
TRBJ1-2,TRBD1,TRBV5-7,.,TGTGCCAGCAGCGATACAGGGGGCTATGGCTACACCTTC,CASSDTGGYGYTF
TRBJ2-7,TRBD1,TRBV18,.,TGTGCCAGCTCACCCGGACAGGGTGAAAGCTACGAGCAGTACTTC,CASSPGQGESYEQYF
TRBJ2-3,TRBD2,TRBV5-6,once,TGTGCCAGCAGCTCCCAGGGGCGGGGGGCCGCTAGCACAGATACGCAGTATTTT,CASSSQGRGAASTDTQYF
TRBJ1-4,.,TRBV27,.,TGTGCCAGCAGCTTGCAGCTAGCAACTAATGAAAAACTGTTTTTT,CASSLQLATNEKLFF
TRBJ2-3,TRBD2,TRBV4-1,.,TGCGCCAGCAGCCAAAGCTCTTGGCTAGCGGGCACAGATACGCAGTATTTT,CASSQSSWLAGTDTQYF
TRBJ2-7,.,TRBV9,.,TGTGCCAGCAGCGTAGATGTGGGCTACGAGCAGTACTTC,CASSVDVGYEQYF
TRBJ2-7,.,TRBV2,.,TGTGCCAGCAATTCCGACCCCTACGAGCAGTACTTC,CASNSDPYEQYF
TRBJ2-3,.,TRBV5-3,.,TGTGCCAGAAGCTCCAGAGTGTCCACAGATACGCAGTATTTT,CARSSRVSTDTQYF